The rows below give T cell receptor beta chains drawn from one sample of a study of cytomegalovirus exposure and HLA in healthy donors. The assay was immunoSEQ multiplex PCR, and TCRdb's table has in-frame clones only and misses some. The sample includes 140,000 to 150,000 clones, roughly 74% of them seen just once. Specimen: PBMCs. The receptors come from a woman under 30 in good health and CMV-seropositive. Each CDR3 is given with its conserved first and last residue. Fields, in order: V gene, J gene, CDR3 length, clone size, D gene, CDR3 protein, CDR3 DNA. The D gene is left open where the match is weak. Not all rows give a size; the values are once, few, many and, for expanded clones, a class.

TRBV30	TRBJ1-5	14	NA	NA	CAWSPRGSNQPQHF	TGTGCCTGGAGCCCTAGGGGCAGCAATCAGCCCCAGCATTTT
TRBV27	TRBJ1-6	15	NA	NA	CASSLSPGRYSPLHF	TGTGCCAGCAGTTTATCCCCAGGGCGCTATTCACCCCTCCACTTT
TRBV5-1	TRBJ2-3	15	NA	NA	CASSLGGRSTDTQYF	TGCGCCAGCAGCTTAGGTGGGAGAAGTACAGATACGCAGTATTTT
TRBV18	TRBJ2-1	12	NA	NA	CASSPVSFEQFF	TGTGCCAGCTCACCTGTTAGCTTTGAGCAGTTCTTC
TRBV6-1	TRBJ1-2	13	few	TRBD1	CASARDSNYGYTF	TGTGCCAGCGCCCGGGACAGCAACTATGGCTACACCTTC
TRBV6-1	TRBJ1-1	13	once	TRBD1	CASRWTGTKEAFF	TGTGCCAGCAGATGGACAGGGACCAAAGAAGCTTTCTTT
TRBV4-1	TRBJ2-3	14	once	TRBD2	CASSLAGAGDTQYF	TGCGCCAGCAGCTTAGCGGGGGCGGGAGATACGCAGTATTTT
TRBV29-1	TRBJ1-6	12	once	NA	CSVAEGNSPLHF	TGCAGCGTTGCGGAGGGGAATTCACCCCTCCACTTT
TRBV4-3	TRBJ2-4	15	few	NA	CASSQDTVAKNIQYF	TGCGCCAGCAGCCAAGACACAGTAGCCAAAAACATTCAGTACTTC
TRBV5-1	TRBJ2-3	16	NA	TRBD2	CASSLAISGGAGTQYF	TGCGCCAGCAGCTTGGCCATAAGCGGGGGGGCCGGTACGCAGTATTTT
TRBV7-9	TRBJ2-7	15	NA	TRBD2	CAGGLAGSSSYEQYF	TGTGCCGGAGGACTAGCGGGTTCAAGCTCCTACGAGCAGTACTTC
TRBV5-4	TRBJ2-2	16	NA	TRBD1	CASSLAKGQGTGELFF	TGTGCCAGCAGCTTGGCCAAGGGACAGGGCACCGGGGAGCTGTTTTTT
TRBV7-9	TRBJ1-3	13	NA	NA	CASSLVLGNTIYF	TGTGCCAGCAGCTTAGTACTGGGAAACACCATATATTTT
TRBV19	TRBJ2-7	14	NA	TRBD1	CASGRGQGAGEQYF	TGTGCCAGTGGGAGAGGACAGGGGGCGGGCGAGCAGTACTTC
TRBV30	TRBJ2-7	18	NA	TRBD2	CAWSGTGTSGGILYEQYF	TGTGCCTGGAGTGGAACCGGGACTAGCGGGGGGATACTCTACGAGCAGTACTTC
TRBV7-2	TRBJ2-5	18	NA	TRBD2	CASSRRGTSGGDGETQYF	TGTGCCAGCAGCCGCCGGGGGACTAGCGGGGGGGATGGGGAGACCCAGTACTTC
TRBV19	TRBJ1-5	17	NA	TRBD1	CASRPDRGVHSNQPQHF	TGTGCCAGTAGACCTGACAGGGGGGTTCACTCAAATCAGCCCCAGCATTTT
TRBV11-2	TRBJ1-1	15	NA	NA	CASSLTGDMNTEAFF	TGTGCCAGCAGCCTGACAGGAGATATGAACACTGAAGCTTTCTTT
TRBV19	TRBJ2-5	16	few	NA	CASSVEGPSEKETQYF	TGTGCCAGTAGTGTAGAGGGCCCGTCAGAAAAAGAGACCCAGTACTTC
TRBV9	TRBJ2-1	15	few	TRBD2	CASSARTSGGPEQFF	TGTGCCAGCAGCGCCAGGACTAGCGGGGGCCCGGAGCAGTTCTTC
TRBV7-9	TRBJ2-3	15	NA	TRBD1	CASSYSEGALDTQYF	TGTGCCAGCAGTTATAGCGAGGGGGCCTTAGATACGCAGTATTTT
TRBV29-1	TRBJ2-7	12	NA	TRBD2	CSVRGLDYEQYF	TGCAGCGTTCGGGGACTAGACTACGAGCAGTACTTC
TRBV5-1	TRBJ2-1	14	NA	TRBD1	CASSLTGGIDEQFF	TGCGCCAGCAGCTTGACAGGGGGCATCGATGAGCAGTTCTTC
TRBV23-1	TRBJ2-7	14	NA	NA	CASSYPTGPGEQYF	TGCGCCAGCAGTTACCCGACAGGTCCGGGCGAGCAGTACTTC